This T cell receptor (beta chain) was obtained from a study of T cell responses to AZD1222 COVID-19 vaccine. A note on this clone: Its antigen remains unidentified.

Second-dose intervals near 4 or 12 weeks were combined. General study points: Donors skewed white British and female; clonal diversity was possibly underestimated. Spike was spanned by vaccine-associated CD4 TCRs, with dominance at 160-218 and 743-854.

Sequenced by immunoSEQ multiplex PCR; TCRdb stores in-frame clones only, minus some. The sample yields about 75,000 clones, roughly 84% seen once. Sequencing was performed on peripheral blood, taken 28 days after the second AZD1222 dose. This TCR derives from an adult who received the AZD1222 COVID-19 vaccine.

CDR3 in amino acids: CASSYSGTYEQYF. The CDR3, as DNA: TGTGCCAGCAGTTACTCGGGGACCTACGAGCAGTACTTC. The rearrangement uses TRBV6-5 and TRBJ2-7; D not certain. Germline lookup yields CDR1 MNHEY and CDR2 SVGAGI. V shed 0 bases and J shed 2 bases, with 5 bases lying between them. The CDR3 covers 13 residues.